The next 22 T cell receptor beta chains were all read from a single sample in a study of T cells in narcolepsy. The table came from immunoSEQ multiplex PCR; TCRdb's copy has only in-frame clones and leaves some out. The table has some 20,000 clones, 80% to 85% seen once. The sample consisted of memory (CD45RA-) CD4+ T cells from blood. The source is a human donor in good health.

The rearrangement joins TRBV2 to TRBJ2-5; D uncertain. Germline V gene sequence: CDR1 SNHLY, CDR2 FYNNEI. The CDR3 is made up of 13 amino acids. V was clipped by 4 bases and J by 3 bases, with 9 bases between them. CDR3 bases: TGTGCCAGCAGTGGCCGTGGGAAAGAGACCCAGTACTTC. Translating gives CASSGRGKETQYF.

V and J are TRBV7-8 and TRBJ2-3; 8 bases are shared with TRBD2. CDR1 and CDR2 (germline): SGHVS, FQNEAQ. V was pared by 5 bases and J by 0 bases, with 7 bases of the junction left unmatched. This CDR3 comprises 16 residues. The CDR3, as DNA: TGTGCCAGCAGCCGTCCGGGGGGGACAAGCACAGATACGCAGTATTTT. Translation: CASSRPGGTSTDTQYF.

This chain connects TRBV5-1 to TRBJ2-1; 8 nucleotides match TRBD2. The CDR3 spans 16 residues. Germline assignment: CDR1 SGHRS and CDR2 YFSETQ. V trimming: 7 bases; J trimming: 0 bases; junction bases outside the gene matches: 9. Here the CDR3 reads CASSPGGGGSYNEQFF. The CDR3 bases are TGCGCCAGCTCCCCGGGGGGGGGTGGCTCCTACAATGAGCAGTTCTTC.

CDR3 in amino acids: CSVSPPGQDTEAFF. The CDR3 nucleotides are TGCAGCGTGTCCCCCCCGGGACAGGACACTGAAGCTTTCTTT. The J gene is TRBJ1-1, the V gene TRBV29-1; 8 bases agree with TRBD1. V lost 6 bases and J lost 3; bases outside the gene matches: 9. The germline gives CDR1 SQVTM, CDR2 ANQGSEA. This CDR3 is 14 amino acids long.

The gene calls are TRBV18 and TRBJ2-1; TRBD2 matches at 8 bases. The CDR3 sequence is 16 residues long. The germline V gene has CDR1 KGHSH and CDR2 LQKENI. The junction had 3 bases not matched to a gene; V was cut back by 0 bases and J by 2 bases. The CDR3: CASSPPLREAYNEQFF. Here the CDR3 DNA reads TGTGCCAGCTCACCACCCTTGCGGGAGGCCTACAATGAGCAGTTCTTC. The entire variable domain, with the rest obtained from reference TRBV18 and TRBJ2-1, is as follows: NAGVMQNPRHLVRRRGQEARLRCSPMKGHSHVYWYRQLPEEGLKFMVYLQKENIIDESGMPKERFSAEFPKEGPSILRIQQVVRGDSAAYFCASSPPLREAYNEQFFGPGTRLTVL.

The rearrangement uses TRBV29-1 and TRBJ1-1; 7 nucleotides agree with TRBD1. The CDR3 is made up of 15 amino acids. Germline V lookup: CDR1 SQVTM, CDR2 ANQGSEA. J gave up 0 bases and V 6 bases, and 10 bases lay outside the gene matches. The CDR3 nucleotides read TGCAGCGTAGCAGGGGGATGGAGCATGAACACTGAAGCTTTCTTT. It codes for CSVAGGWSMNTEAFF.

The chain is built from TRBV4-2 and TRBJ1-2; D perhaps matches TRBD1 (6 bases). Germline V lookup: CDR1 LGHNA, CDR2 YNFKEQ. V lost 0 bases and J lost 5, with 19 bases in between. The CDR3 extends over 17 amino acids. The CDR3 region has the DNA TGTGCCAGCAGCCAAGATGGGCGTCAGGGGCGTGGATATGGCTACACCTTC. Translation: CASSQDGRQGRGYGYTF.

The rearrangement links TRBV15 to TRBJ2-7; 11 bases are shared with TRBD2. The junction had 6 bases not matched to a gene; V was cut back by 5 bases and J by 3 bases. Per germline, CDR1 LNHNV and CDR2 YYDKDF (reference sequence). The CDR3 has 15 residues. The CDR3 DNA follows: TGTGCCACCAGCTTACGACTAGCGGGGCGCTACGAGCAGTACTTC. Encoded protein: CATSLRLAGRYEQYF.

The V and J genes are TRBV6-5 and TRBJ1-6; 9 bases align to TRBD1. The CDR3 totals 15 residues. Germline-derived CDR1 and CDR2 are MNHEY and SVGAGI. The V segment lost 5 bases and the J segment 10 bases; nucleotides outside the gene matches: 9. This chain's CDR3 is CASSGPGQGTSPLHF. CDR3 in DNA: TGTGCCAGCAGTGGCCCGGGACAGGGTACCTCACCCCTCCACTTT.

J is TRBJ2-3 and V is TRBV4-1; D not resolved. Trimming pared 6 bases from V and 4 bases from J, leaving 20 bases between. From germline, CDR1 is MGHRA and CDR2 YSYEKL. The CDR3 has 16 residues. CDR3 residues: CASSLSSRSRADTQYF. In nucleotides, the CDR3 is TGCGCCAGCAGTCTATCCTCCCGCTCGCGCGCAGATACGCAGTATTTT.

This clone has more than one count but fewer than ten. The J gene is TRBJ1-1, the V gene TRBV29-1, with 7 bases matching TRBD1. The CDR3 has 12 amino acids. Germline CDR1 SQVTM, CDR2 ANQGSEA. V dropped 5 bases and J dropped 5; count of bases not matched to a gene: 5. The CDR3 region has the DNA TGCAGCGTTTTCCAGGGGGGGACTGAAGCTTTCTTT. It is translated as CSVFQGGTEAFF.

The gene calls are TRBV7-8 and TRBJ2-3; TRBD2 matches 11 bases. The CDR3 loop spans 15 amino acids. V dropped 1 base and J dropped 8; count of bases not matched to a gene: 5. Germline values: CDR1 SGHVS, CDR2 FQNEAQ. CDR3 protein: CASSLEASGRSTQYF. The DNA for the CDR3 is TGTGCCAGCAGCTTAGAGGCTAGCGGGAGGTCTACGCAGTATTTT. Using reference TRBV7-8 and TRBJ2-3 for the parts outside the CDR3, the full variable domain is GAGVSQSPRYKVAKRGQDVALRCDPISGHVSLFWYQQALGQGPEFLTYFQNEAQLDKSGLPSDRFFAERPEGSVSTLKIQRTQQEDSAVYLCASSLEASGRSTQYFGPGTRLTVL.

The sample holds one count of this clone. This rearrangement joins TRBV11-3 to TRBJ2-2; no definite D call. Germline CDR1 is SGHNT and CDR2 is YENEEA. V lost 7 bases, J lost 3 bases, and 9 bases lay in between. The CDR3 sequence is 13 residues long. CDR3 sequence reads: CASKKEDTGELFF. CDR3 in DNA: TGTGCCAGCAAGAAGGAAGACACCGGGGAGCTGTTTTTT. The whole variable domain, remainder taken from reference TRBV11-3 and TRBJ2-2, is EAGVVQSPRYKIIEKKQPVAFWCNPISGHNTLYWYLQNLGQGPELLIRYENEEAVDDSQLPKDRFSAERLKGVDSTLKIQPAELGDSAVYLCASKKEDTGELFFGEGSRLTVL.

The chain carries TRBV9 and TRBJ1-4; possibly TRBD1 for D (6 bases). Trimming took 0 bases from V and 6 from J, leaving 15 bases between them. Per germline, CDR1 SGDLS and CDR2 YYNGEE. The CDR3 loop spans 16 amino acids. CDR3 in DNA: TGTGCCAGCAGCGTAGATGATGGACAGCCGTATGAAAAACTGTTTTTT. It yields the protein CASSVDDGQPYEKLFF.

The V call is TRBV9, the J call TRBJ2-5; either TRBD1 or TRBD2 may supply D (5 bases each). The germline V gene encodes CDR1 SGDLS and CDR2 YYNGEE. Trimming shortened V by 2 bases and J by 3 bases, and 14 bases separated the two germline ends. This CDR3 has 15 residues. The CDR3 spells CASSVAGTPKETQYF. The DNA of the CDR3 is TGTGCCAGCAGCGTCGCCGGGACGCCCAAAGAGACCCAGTACTTC.

The chain joins TRBV6-1 to TRBJ2-7; TRBD1 agrees at 8 bases. The ends lost 4 bases at V and 7 bases at J; junction bases unmatched: 9. CDR3 size: 14 residues. CDR1 and CDR2 (germline): MNHNS, SASEGT. This CDR3 is CASSARTGSGEQYF. The CDR3 DNA is TGTGCCAGCAGTGCTAGGACAGGGTCGGGGGAGCAGTACTTC.

J is TRBJ2-7 and V is TRBV5-1; 12 nucleotides align to TRBD2. CDR3 length: 17 amino acids. CDR1 SGHRS and CDR2 YFSETQ come from the germline V gene. Germline trimming cut 3 bases from V and 6 bases from J; bases unmatched to any gene: 13. Here the CDR3 reads CASSSPTSGSTGGEQYF. CDR3 DNA: TGCGCCAGCAGCTCACCGACTAGCGGGAGCACAGGGGGCGAGCAGTACTTC.

The chain joins TRBV11-2 to TRBJ2-1; 8 bases are a match to TRBD2. The CDR3 has 15 residues. CDR1 and CDR2 from the germline V gene are SGHAT and FQNNGV. With V trimmed by 2 bases and J by 0 bases, 0 bases remained unmatched. The CDR3 DNA is TGTGCCAGCAGCTTAAGCGGGAGCTCCTACAATGAGCAGTTCTTC. Protein: CASSLSGSSYNEQFF.

The J gene is TRBJ2-3, the V gene TRBV6-1; D possibly corresponds to TRBD2 (6 bases). This CDR3 comprises 15 residues. V shed 4 bases and J shed 2 bases, with 13 bases lying between them. Germline assignment: CDR1 MNHNS and CDR2 SASEGT. The CDR3 DNA follows: TGTGCCAGCAGTGTTGGAGGGCCCGTCACAGATACGCAGTATTTT. Its protein is CASSVGGPVTDTQYF.

Here the CDR3 DNA reads TGCGCCAGCAGCTTCCGCGTGTTTCAGACCCGAACCCAAGAGACCCAGTACTTC. It codes for CASSFRVFQTRTQETQYF. The rearrangement joins TRBV5-1 to TRBJ2-5; D not resolved. CDR3 length: 18 amino acids. CDR1 SGHRS and CDR2 YFSETQ come from the germline V gene. V shed 2 bases and J shed 1 base, with 21 bases lying between them. The whole variable domain, filled in from reference TRBV5-1 and TRBJ2-5, reads KAGVTQTPRYLIKTRGQQVTLSCSPISGHRSVSWYQQTPGQGLQFLFEYFSETQRNKGNFPGRFSGRQFSNSRSEMNVSTLELGDSALYLCASSFRVFQTRTQETQYFGPGTRLLVL.

This chain's CDR3 is CASSTGPSYEQYF. The CDR3 region has the DNA TGTGCCAGCAGCACGGGACCGAGCTACGAGCAGTACTTC. The chain employs TRBV7-6 and TRBJ2-5; D tentatively reads TRBD1 or TRBD2 (5 bases each). Judging by the DNA end, TRBJ2-7 fits better; the J call may be wrong. In germline, CDR1 is SGHVS, CDR2 FNYEAQ. This CDR3 has 13 amino acids.

The gene calls are TRBV28 and TRBJ2-7; possibly TRBD2 for D (5 bases). This CDR3 has 13 amino acids. The germline CDR1 and CDR2 sequences are MDHEN and SYDVKM. The ends were cut back, 7 bases at V and 5 bases at J, with 15 bases in the middle. CDR3 DNA sequence: TGTGCCAGCACCGCCGCCGGGATCCACGAGCAGTACTTC. Encoded protein: CASTAAGIHEQYF.